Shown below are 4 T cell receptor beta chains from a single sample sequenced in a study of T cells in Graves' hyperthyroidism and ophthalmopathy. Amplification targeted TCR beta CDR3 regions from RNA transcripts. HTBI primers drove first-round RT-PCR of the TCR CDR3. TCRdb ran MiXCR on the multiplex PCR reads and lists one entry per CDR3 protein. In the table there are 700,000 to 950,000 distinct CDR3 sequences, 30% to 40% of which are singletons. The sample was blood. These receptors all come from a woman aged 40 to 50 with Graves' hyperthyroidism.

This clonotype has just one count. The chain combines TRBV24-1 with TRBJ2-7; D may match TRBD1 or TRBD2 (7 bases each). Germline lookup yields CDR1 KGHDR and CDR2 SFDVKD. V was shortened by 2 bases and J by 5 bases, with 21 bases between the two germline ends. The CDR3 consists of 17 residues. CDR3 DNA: TGTGCCACCAGTGATTCAGGGGGGACGAGCGGGGCCAACGAGCAGTACTTC. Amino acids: CATSDSGGTSGANEQYF.

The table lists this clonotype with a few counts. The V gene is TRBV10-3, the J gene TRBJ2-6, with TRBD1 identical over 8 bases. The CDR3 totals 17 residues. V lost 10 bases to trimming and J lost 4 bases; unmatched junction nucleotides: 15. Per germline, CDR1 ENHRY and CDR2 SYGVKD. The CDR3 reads CASSLYQGAGGANVLTF. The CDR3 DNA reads TGTGCCAGCAGCCTCTATCAGGGGGCGGGAGGGGCCAACGTCCTGACTTTC.

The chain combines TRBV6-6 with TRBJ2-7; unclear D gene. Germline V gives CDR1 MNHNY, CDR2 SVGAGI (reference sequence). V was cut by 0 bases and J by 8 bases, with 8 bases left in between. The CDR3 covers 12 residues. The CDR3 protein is CASSYSSGKQYF. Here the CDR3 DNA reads TGTGCCAGCAGTTACTCGAGTGGCAAGCAGTACTTC.

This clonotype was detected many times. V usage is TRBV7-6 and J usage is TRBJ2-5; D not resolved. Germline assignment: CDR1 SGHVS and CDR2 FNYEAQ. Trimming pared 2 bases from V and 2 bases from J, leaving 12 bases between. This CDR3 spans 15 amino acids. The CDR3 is CASSLYEAPQETQYF. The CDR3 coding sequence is TGTGCCAGCAGCTTATACGAGGCGCCTCAAGAGACCCAGTACTTC.